This record concerns one T cell receptor (beta chain) sequence. The antigen is undetermined. This entry belongs to a study of lymphopenia after photon versus proton radiotherapy. Broader study findings: Relative stability marked proton patients; photon patients lost diversity and naive cells. Only patients who died were analyzed for survival; proton advantage is unproven. A bigger post-nadir fall in TCR diversity correlated inversely with survival time in deceased patients. Oligoclonal CD8+ Temra expansion after nadir drove photon patients' diversity drop.

Sequenced by immunoSEQ multiplex PCR; TCRdb stores in-frame clones only, minus some. This sample has over 20,000 clones, with around 89% found just once. Trimming took 9 bases from V and 4 from J, leaving 12 bases between them. The CDR3 has 13 residues. Germline assignment: CDR1 LNHDA and CDR2 SQIVND (reference sequence). The rearrangement uses TRBV19 and TRBJ2-2, with a possible D match to TRBD1 (7 bases). Source: peripheral blood, taken from a patient treated with proton-based radiotherapy. This TCR was recovered from a man older than 75 with esophageal cancer. The CDR3 spells CASRQGGTGELFF. The CDR3 bases are TGTGCCAGCAGACAGGGAGGCACCGGGGAGCTGTTTTTT.